This T cell receptor (beta chain) comes out of a study of OX40 agonist ivuxolimab in advanced cancers. Using immunoSEQ multiplex PCR, the repertoire was profiled, and TCRdb retains in-frame clones only, with some absent. The sample carries approximately 67,000 clones, roughly four fifths recorded once. The CDR3 is 17 residues long. In germline, CDR1 is KGHSH, CDR2 LQKENI. Trimming shortened V by 3 bases and J by 4 bases, and 18 bases separated the two germline ends. Patients were excluded for autoimmune disease history or systemic immunosuppression. The sequencing used CD4+ or CD8+ T cells sorted from blood, collected in a trial of the OX40 agonist ivuxolimab. This chain links TRBV18 with TRBJ2-2, with D perhaps being TRBD1 or TRBD2 (6 bases each). The clonotype was recovered from an adult with an advanced solid tumor such as melanoma, head and neck, liver or kidney cancer. CDR3: CASSPNTGRITTGELFF. The CDR3, as DNA: TGTGCCAGCTCACCTAACACAGGGAGGATAACCACCGGGGAGCTGTTTTTT.